A single T cell receptor beta chain is shown here with its context. The CDR3 has 14 residues. The germline V and J ends were trimmed by 1 base and 9 bases, with 13 bases remaining between them. CDR1 and CDR2 (germline): SGHNT, YYREEE (reference sequence). This sample was taken from a study of blood T cell repertoires in COVID-19. The table came from immunoSEQ multiplex PCR; TCRdb's copy has only in-frame clones and leaves some out. In the table there are over 200,000 clones, approximately 83% of which are singletons. Sequenced material: peripheral blood. This clonotype was obtained from a woman between 40 and 55 years old with active or convalescent COVID-19. The chain carries TRBV5-4 and TRBJ2-2, with D perhaps matching TRBD1 (6 bases). This CDR3 reads CASSLRQAGRELFF. The DNA of the CDR3 is TGTGCCAGCAGCTTGCGACAGGCCGGCAGGGAGCTGTTTTTT.